This passage covers 21 T cell receptor beta chains from one sample sequenced in a study of blood T cells in healthy people across ages. Sample-barcoded 5' priming and a J-beta primer mix drove a second PCR of 7 to 11 cycles. TCRdb itself ran the 5' RACE reads through MiXCR, one entry per CDR3 protein. The table lists roughly 1.4 million distinct CDR3 sequences, approximately 63% of them singletons. The specimen sequenced was blood. The receptors were gathered from a man aged 18 to 30 in good health.

V usage is TRBV5-1 and J usage is TRBJ2-7; the D call may be TRBD1 or TRBD2 (5 bases each). Germline V gene data show CDR1 as SGHRS and CDR2 as YFSETQ. CDR3 length: 15 amino acids. V shed 0 bases and J shed 5 bases, with 15 bases lying between them. The CDR3 protein is CASSLVQREGDEQYF. For the CDR3, the DNA is TGCGCCAGCAGCTTGGTCCAACGGGAAGGGGACGAGCAGTACTTC.

The J gene is TRBJ2-1, the V gene TRBV20-1; D perhaps matches TRBD1 (5 bases). V lost 6 bases to trimming and J lost 4 bases, with 13 bases between them. The CDR3 spans 13 residues. The V gene's germline CDR1 is DFQATT and CDR2 SNEGSKA (reference sequence). Here the CDR3 DNA reads TGCAGTGCCGAAATGACAGATTACAATGAGCAGTTCTTC. Protein: CSAEMTDYNEQFF.

Only one count was recorded for this clonotype. The rearrangement links TRBV4-1 to TRBJ2-7; D is unclear. Germline lookup yields CDR1 MGHRA and CDR2 YSYEKL. With 5 bases removed from V and 0 bases from J, the gap between germline ends came to 11 bases. This CDR3 has 14 residues. In nucleotides, the CDR3 is TGCGCCAGCAGCGGTTCTGCCTACTCCTACGAGCAGTACTTC. It specifies CASSGSAYSYEQYF.

The V call is TRBV20-1, the J call TRBJ2-7, with TRBD2 identical over 12 bases. V shed 2 bases and J 0 bases; nucleotides not matched to a gene: 8. The CDR3 length is 17 residues. CDR1 is DFQATT and CDR2 is SNEGSKA in the germline V gene (reference sequence). CDR3 coding DNA: TGCAGTGCTAGACGTGCTAGCGGGAGGGGCTCCTCCTACGAGCAGTACTTC. This translates into CSARRASGRGSSYEQYF.

This clonotype was picked up a small number of times. The rearrangement uses TRBV5-5 and TRBJ2-5, with D unresolved. Trimming shortened V by 2 bases and J by 1 base, and 9 bases separated the two germline ends. There are 14 residues in the CDR3. Germline V lookup: CDR1 SGHKS, CDR2 YYEKEE (reference sequence). In nucleotides, the CDR3 is TGTGCCAGCAGCTTTGGGGTCGCCCAAGAGACCCAGTACTTC. Protein sequence: CASSFGVAQETQYF.

This rearrangement joins TRBV12-3 or TRBV12-4 to TRBJ2-7, with D hard to call. The ends were cut back, 4 bases at V and 3 bases at J, with 13 bases in the middle. The CDR3 covers 14 residues. The CDR3: CASSYGMVDYEQYF. As DNA, the CDR3 is TGTGCCAGCAGTTACGGCATGGTGGACTACGAGCAGTACTTC.

The chain uses TRBV3-1 and TRBJ2-7, with D unresolved. In germline, CDR1 is LGHDT, CDR2 YNNKEL (reference sequence). CDR3 length equals 15 residues. V gave up 2 bases and J gave up 0 bases, with 11 bases separating them. The CDR3 DNA is TGTGCCAGCAGCCAACTCAATGCGCTCTCCTACGAGCAGTACTTC. It yields the protein CASSQLNALSYEQYF.

The chain recombines TRBV27 with TRBJ2-5, with 12 positions matching TRBD1. Germline V gene sequence: CDR1 MNHEY, CDR2 SMNVEV (reference sequence). The CDR3 sequence is 16 residues long. The ends lost 1 base at V and 3 bases at J; junction bases unmatched: 3. CDR3 sequence: CASSLLGQGAEETQYF. CDR3 coding DNA: TGTGCCAGCAGTTTATTGGGACAGGGGGCAGAAGAGACCCAGTACTTC.

This clonotype was found a few times. The chain links TRBV7-6 to TRBJ2-5; TRBD2 agrees at 12 bases. Unmatched junction bases numbered 8, after V lost 5 bases and J lost 7 bases. The CDR3 covers 15 residues. Germline V gene lookup returns CDR1 SGHVS and CDR2 FNYEAQ. The CDR3: CASSPSGRAVGTQYF. The CDR3 DNA follows: TGTGCCAGCAGCCCTAGCGGGAGGGCCGTTGGGACCCAGTACTTC. Complete variable domain (other parts from reference TRBV7-6 and TRBJ2-5): GAGVSQSPRYKVTKRGQDVALRCDPISGHVSLYWYRQALGQGPEFLTYFNYEAQQDKSGLPNDRFSAERPEGSISTLTIQRTEQRDSAMYRCASSPSGRAVGTQYFGPGTRLLVL.

This clonotype was recorded a few times. The gene calls are TRBV7-2 and TRBJ2-5; 7 bases are shared with TRBD2. With 6 bases clipped from V and 1 base from J, the junction kept 8 bases outside the gene matches. Germline lookup yields CDR1 SGHTA and CDR2 FQGNSA. The CDR3 has 15 amino acids. CDR3 loop: CASSRQRGSQETQYF. DNA of the CDR3: TGTGCCAGCAGTCGTCAGCGCGGGAGCCAAGAGACCCAGTACTTC.

The chain recombines TRBV7-8 with TRBJ2-3, with TRBD2 matching 8 bases. The CDR3 loop spans 15 amino acids. Germline CDR1 reads SGHVS; CDR2 reads FQNEAQ. V shed 3 bases and J 1 base; nucleotides not matched to a gene: 3. As DNA, the CDR3 is TGTGCCAGCAGCTTTGAGACTAGCGGCACAGATACGCAGTATTTT. Protein sequence: CASSFETSGTDTQYF.

This rearrangement joins TRBV4-1 to TRBJ2-4, with D possibly TRBD1 on 6 matching bases. Germline lookup yields CDR1 MGHRA and CDR2 YSYEKL. V was cut by 3 bases and J by 13 bases, with 31 bases left in between. The CDR3 totals 18 residues. This chain's CDR3 is CASSHGHCGGGPYNEQYF. The CDR3 DNA sequence: TGCGCCAGCAGCCATGGTCATTGTGGGGGCGGACCCTACAATGAGCAGTACTTC.

CDR3 nucleotides: TGCGCCAGCAGCCAAGGGGTCAGCGGGGGAGGGGTCGGAGATACGCAGTATTTT. This translates into CASSQGVSGGGVGDTQYF. The chain couples TRBV4-3 to TRBJ2-3; 8 bases fit TRBD2. Germline loops: CDR1 LGHNA, CDR2 YSLEER. The CDR3 sequence is 18 residues long. Trimming cost V 1 base and J 5 bases; bases outside gene matches: 14.

The chain employs TRBV13 and TRBJ2-5; 9 bases fit TRBD1. Germline V gene sequence: CDR1 PRHDT, CDR2 FYEKMQ (reference sequence). V shed 6 bases, J shed 11 bases, and the junction held 13 bases outside the gene matches. The CDR3 loop spans 14 amino acids. CDR3 region: CASRPSGTGNGQYF. The CDR3, as DNA: TGTGCCAGCAGGCCATCCGGGACAGGGAATGGACAGTACTTC.

The chain uses TRBV7-9 and TRBJ1-2, with D perhaps TRBD1 (5 bases). V gave up 10 bases and J gave up 3 bases, with 12 bases separating them. The CDR3 covers 12 residues. CDR1 and CDR2 from the germline V gene are SEHNR and FQNEAQ (reference sequence). The CDR3 region is CATATGDYGYTF. The CDR3 coding sequence is TGTGCCACTGCCACAGGCGACTATGGCTACACCTTC.

The J gene is TRBJ2-7, the V gene TRBV3-1; 7 nucleotides align to TRBD1. In germline, CDR1 is LGHDT, CDR2 YNNKEL (reference sequence). With 2 bases clipped from V and 3 bases from J, the junction kept 10 bases outside the gene matches. The CDR3 consists of 16 residues. CDR3 loop: CASSQSLRDRYYEQYF. The DNA for the CDR3 is TGTGCCAGCAGCCAATCCCTCCGGGACAGATACTACGAGCAGTACTTC.

This clonotype was picked up a small number of times. This rearrangement joins TRBV20-1 to TRBJ2-7, with 8 bases matching TRBD1. V trimming: 3 bases; J trimming: 3 bases; junction bases outside the gene matches: 4. CDR1 is DFQATT and CDR2 is SNEGSKA in the germline V gene (reference sequence). The CDR3 length is 13 residues. CDR3 coding DNA: TGCAGTGCTAGCCCGGACAGGGACTACGAGCAGTACTTC. Its translation is CSASPDRDYEQYF.

The chain uses TRBV7-9 and TRBJ2-7, with D perhaps TRBD2 (5 bases). V was clipped by 3 bases and J by 2 bases, with 17 bases between them. The CDR3 runs to 16 residues. Germline CDR1 and CDR2: SEHNR and FQNEAQ (reference sequence). In DNA, the CDR3 is TGTGCCAGCAGCTTCCCCGTTGGACTGGGAACCTACGAGCAGTACTTC. It encodes CASSFPVGLGTYEQYF.

The chain joins TRBV10-3 to TRBJ1-5; D may be TRBD1 (6 bases). The CDR3 has 16 amino acids. The V gene's germline CDR1 is ENHRY and CDR2 SYGVKD. V dropped 5 bases and J dropped 1 base, with 15 bases sitting between them. Here the CDR3 reads CAISSRQDGSNQPQHF. In nucleotides, the CDR3 is TGTGCCATCAGTTCCAGACAGGACGGAAGCAATCAGCCCCAGCATTTT.

This clonotype was seen a few times. This chain connects TRBV10-3 to TRBJ2-5; no reliable D call. The germline CDR1 and CDR2 sequences are ENHRY and SYGVKD. The CDR3 consists of 13 residues. V lost 3 bases to trimming and J lost 5 bases, with 10 bases between them. The CDR3 DNA reads TGTGCCATCAGTGAATCCCAAGCTGAGACCCAGTACTTC. Its protein is CAISESQAETQYF.

The chain links TRBV3-1 to TRBJ2-3; no clear D gene. The CDR3 extends over 15 amino acids. V was pared by 1 base and J by 2 bases, with 10 bases between. The germline gives CDR1 LGHDT, CDR2 YNNKEL (reference sequence). The CDR3 DNA follows: TGTGCCAGCAGCCAAGGGGGAAGGGTCACAGATACGCAGTATTTT. This gives the protein CASSQGGRVTDTQYF.